The T cell receptor (beta chain) under discussion was sequenced for a study of blood T cell repertoires in COVID-19 (dated by TCRdb to about 2020). With regard to the full study: Collaborator samples came from the United States, Italy and Spain and covered acute and convalescent phases of COVID-19. Where available, HLA class I and class II types were obtained from metadata supplied by the sample provider rather than from assay-based typing. The prospective study material was composed of cDNA or gDNA derived from T cells, B-cell-depleted T cells, or PBMCs. The repertoires were released in a freely available public database meant as a resource for research on the immune response to SARS-CoV-2. A de-identified subject ID, COVID-19 status, age in years and sex were almost always included in the sample metadata. Samples were obtained from the ongoing ImmuneRACE study (first 160 participants) and from about 1,300 subjects provided by 6 global collaborators. Deeply sampled blood TCRbeta repertoires from subjects exposed to, actively infected with, or recovered from COVID-19 were included in the dataset.

Spanning cysteine to phenylalanine, the CDR3 consists of 13 amino acids. Only CDR3 DNA is held: 39 bases, read in frame from base 1. V loses 3 bases, J loses 1 base, and the germline ends lie 6 bases apart. CDR1 and CDR2 are drawn from the germline V gene (reference sequence): LNHDA, SQIVND. Collaborating institutions collected whole blood in K2EDTA tubes following their own protocols. For TCRbeta analysis, collaborator samples were shipped as frozen whole blood, as isolated PBMCs, or as DNA extracted from either sample type. TCRbeta CDR3 regions were amplified from genomic DNA by means of the immunoSEQ Assay, a bias-controlled multiplex PCR. The original pipeline was this. The number of nucleated cells in each sample was estimated by amplification of reference gene primers within the assay. To quantify the absolute abundance of each unique TCRbeta CDR3 rearrangement, sequence reads were collapsed and filtered. For each sample, productive Simpson clonality was calculated as the square root of Simpson's diversity index over productive rearrangements. As stored in TCRdb, this immuneACCESS dataset retains in-frame rearrangements with V and J assigned. A fraction of the clones does not appear; measured against another copy, unresolved V genes explain less than half of the discrepancy, and the remainder lacks a known reason. The V and J calls and clone size were taken over from that table, and D and trimming were inferred from the DNA. The sample table contains about 400,000 clones; only one count was recorded for roughly nine tenths of them. The leading ten clones occupy 0.95% to 1.5% of the sample.

Concerning this clone: Its antigen specificity is not known. The input lacks base qualities; no much larger clone sits a single base away.

Findings and caveats that apply to the study as a whole: Clinical and demographic metadata were provided uncurated, with the amount varying by source and participant.

The sequenced sample consisted of peripheral blood. This chain is built from TRBV19 and TRBJ1-1; the D gene lacks a confident call. The TCR comes from a man between 40 and 49 years old with acute or convalescent COVID-19. In nucleotides, the sequence is TGTGCCAGTAGTATCTCAGAGAACACTGAAGCTTTCTTT. Translated, this gives CASSISENTEAFF.